One and the same sample provided the 13 T cell receptor beta chains below, sequenced in a study of blood T cell repertoires in COVID-19. Sequenced by immunoSEQ multiplex PCR; TCRdb stores in-frame clones only, minus some. The sample lists about 220,000 clones, under 90% occurring once. The sequenced sample was PBMCs or T cells enriched from blood (not recorded which). These receptors originate from a woman aged 55-69 years who had recovered from COVID-19.

This chain connects TRBV4-3 to TRBJ1-1; maybe TRBD1 (6 bases). Trimming took off 0 bases at V and 11 bases at J, with 19 bases between the two ends. Germline CDR1 and CDR2: LGHNA and YSLEER. This CDR3 is 15 amino acids long. The CDR3 nucleotides are TGCGCCAGCAGCCAAGACCCAACAGGGTCCAGTCGGGCTTTCTTT. Its translation: CASSQDPTGSSRAFF.

The genes are TRBV3-1 (or the pseudogene TRBV3-2) and TRBJ2-7; D uncertain. There are 12 residues in the CDR3. Trimming stripped 3 bases from V and 2 bases from J, with 5 bases between. Germline-derived CDR1 and CDR2 are LGHDT and YNNKEL (reference sequence). DNA of the CDR3: TGTGCCAGCAGCCATTCCACCTACGAGCAGTACTTC. As protein: CASSHSTYEQYF.

This rearrangement joins TRBV18 to TRBJ1-5, with D hard to call. The germline V and J ends were trimmed by 5 bases and 9 bases, with 14 bases remaining between them. The CDR3 runs 13 residues. Germline V gene data show CDR1 as KGHSH and CDR2 as LQKENI. The chain's CDR3 is CASSETAPGPQHF. As DNA, the CDR3 is TGTGCCAGCTCAGAGACGGCCCCGGGGCCCCAGCATTTT.

This rearrangement joins TRBV7-2 to TRBJ2-5; perhaps TRBD2 as D (6 bases). The CDR3 sequence is 16 residues long. V shed 2 bases and J shed 4 bases, with 17 bases lying between them. Germline V lookup: CDR1 SGHTA, CDR2 FQGNSA. CDR3 loop: CASSLLGGAPGETQYF. CDR3 DNA: TGTGCCAGCAGCTTATTGGGAGGCGCCCCGGGAGAGACCCAGTACTTC.

The V and J genes are TRBV6-1 and TRBJ2-5; 8 bases are shared with TRBD2. From germline, CDR1 is MNHNS and CDR2 SASEGT. V was pared by 4 bases and J by 5 bases, with 15 bases of the junction left unmatched. This CDR3 is 17 amino acids long. CDR3 DNA sequence: TGTGCCAGCAGTGTCGCAAAAGCGGGGGCCGCCGGGGAGACCCAGTACTTC. It is translated as CASSVAKAGAAGETQYF.

The V and J genes are TRBV9 and TRBJ2-7, with 16 bases identical to TRBD2. This CDR3 region has 16 residues. CDR1 and CDR2 (germline): SGDLS, YYNGEE. Losses at the gene ends were 4 bases for V and 2 bases for J; bases not matched to a gene: 3. CDR3 loop: CASSKGLAGGPYEQYF. The CDR3 region has the DNA TGTGCCAGCAGCAAGGGACTAGCGGGAGGGCCCTACGAGCAGTACTTC.

The chain uses TRBV6-5 and TRBJ2-5; 7 nucleotides match TRBD2. With V trimmed by 0 bases and J by 5 bases, 3 bases remained unmatched. CDR1 is MNHEY and CDR2 is SVGAGI in the germline V gene. The CDR3 consists of 14 residues. CDR3 region: CASSYSRGGETQYF. The CDR3 DNA is TGTGCCAGCAGTTACTCACGGGGAGGGGAGACCCAGTACTTC.

The chain uses TRBV3-1 (or the pseudogene TRBV3-2) and TRBJ2-1; TRBD2 might be the D (6 bases). CDR1 and CDR2 from the germline V gene are LGHDT and YNNKEL (reference sequence). V was shortened by 1 base and J by 5 bases, with 18 bases between the two germline ends. The CDR3 covers 17 residues. The CDR3 spells CASSQVFRTTQNNEQFF. CDR3 sequence (DNA): TGTGCCAGCAGCCAAGTCTTCCGGACTACTCAGAACAATGAGCAGTTCTTC.

The chain has TRBV29-1 and TRBJ2-7; D gene unclear. V was clipped by 4 bases and J by 6 bases, with 10 bases between them. The CDR3 consists of 11 residues. Germline loops: CDR1 SQVTM, CDR2 ANQGSEA. The CDR3 region has the DNA TGCAGCGTTGGCAGCGATGCCGAGCAGTACTTC. The encoded protein is CSVGSDAEQYF.

This chain uses TRBV19 with TRBJ1-2; D perhaps matches TRBD1 (5 bases). This CDR3 contains 11 residues. The V end lost 10 bases, the J end lost 8 bases, and 14 bases lay between the germline ends. CDR1 is LNHDA and CDR2 is SQIVND in the germline V gene (reference sequence). The chain's CDR3 is CATNSGFGYTF. The CDR3 bases are TGTGCCACCAATTCAGGGTTCGGCTACACCTTC.

The rearrangement uses TRBV14 and TRBJ1-1; no clear D. CDR3 length: 13 residues. Germline V CDR1 and CDR2: SGHDN, FVKESK. Trimming took 1 base from V and 4 from J, leaving 7 bases between them. The DNA for the CDR3 is TGTGCCAGCAGCCAAGGCTTACTCACTGAAGCTTTCTTT. Residues: CASSQGLLTEAFF.

This chain joins TRBV30 and TRBJ2-3, with D tentatively TRBD2 (5 bases). The CDR3 loop spans 14 amino acids. Per the germline V gene, CDR1 is GTSNPN and CDR2 is SVGIG (reference sequence). V was cut by 2 bases and J by 4 bases, with 13 bases left in between. The CDR3 region has the DNA TGTGCCTGGAGTAATAGGGCGGGCTCAGATACGCAGTATTTT. Amino acid sequence: CAWSNRAGSDTQYF.

This clone has more than one count but fewer than ten. The chain is built from TRBV9 and TRBJ1-2; a possible D gene is TRBD1 (6 bases). Germline CDR1 is SGDLS and CDR2 is YYNGEE. CDR3 length: 15 residues. Trimming stripped 0 bases from V and 5 bases from J, with 14 bases between. The CDR3 DNA follows: TGTGCCAGCAGCGTAGCTGTCAACAGGGATTATGGCTACACCTTC. Translated: CASSVAVNRDYGYTF.